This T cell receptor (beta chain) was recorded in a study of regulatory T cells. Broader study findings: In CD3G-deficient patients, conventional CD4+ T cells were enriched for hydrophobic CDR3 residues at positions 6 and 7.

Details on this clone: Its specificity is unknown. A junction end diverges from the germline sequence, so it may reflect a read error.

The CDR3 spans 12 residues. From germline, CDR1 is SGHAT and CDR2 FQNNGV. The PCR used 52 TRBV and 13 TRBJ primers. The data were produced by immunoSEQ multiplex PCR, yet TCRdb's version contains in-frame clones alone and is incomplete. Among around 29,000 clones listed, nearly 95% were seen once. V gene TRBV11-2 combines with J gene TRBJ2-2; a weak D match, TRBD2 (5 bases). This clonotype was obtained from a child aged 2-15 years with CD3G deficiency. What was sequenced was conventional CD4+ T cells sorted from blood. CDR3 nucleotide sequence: TGTGCCAGCAGCTTATTGTCCGGGGAGCTGCTTTTT. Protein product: CASSLLSGELLF.